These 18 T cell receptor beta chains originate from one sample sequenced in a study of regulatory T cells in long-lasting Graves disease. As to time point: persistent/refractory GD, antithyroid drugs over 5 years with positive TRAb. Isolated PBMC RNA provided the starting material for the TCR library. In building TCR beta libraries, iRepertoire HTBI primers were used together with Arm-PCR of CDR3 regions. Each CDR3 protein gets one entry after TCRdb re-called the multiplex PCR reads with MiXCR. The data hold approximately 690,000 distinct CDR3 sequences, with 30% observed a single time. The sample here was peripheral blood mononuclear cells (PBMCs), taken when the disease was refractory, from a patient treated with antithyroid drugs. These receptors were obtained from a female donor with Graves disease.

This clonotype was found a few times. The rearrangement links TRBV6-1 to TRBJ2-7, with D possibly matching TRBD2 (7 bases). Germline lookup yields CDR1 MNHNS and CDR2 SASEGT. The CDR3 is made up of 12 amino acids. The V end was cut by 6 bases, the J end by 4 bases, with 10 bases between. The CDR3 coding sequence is TGTGCCAGCAGGGAGGGGGGGTACGAGCAGTACTTC. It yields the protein CASREGGYEQYF.

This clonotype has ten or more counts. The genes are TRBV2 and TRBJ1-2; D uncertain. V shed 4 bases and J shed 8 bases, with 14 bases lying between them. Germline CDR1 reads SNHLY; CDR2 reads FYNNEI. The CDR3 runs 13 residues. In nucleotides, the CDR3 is TGTGCCAGCAGTGTCAGAACCCTAGGGGGCTACACCTTC. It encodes CASSVRTLGGYTF.

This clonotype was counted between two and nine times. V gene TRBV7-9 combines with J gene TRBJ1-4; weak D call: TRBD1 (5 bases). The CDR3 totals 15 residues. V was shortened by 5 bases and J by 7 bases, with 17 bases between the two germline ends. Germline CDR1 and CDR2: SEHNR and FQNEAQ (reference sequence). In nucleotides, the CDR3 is TGTGCCAGCAGCCCAGGGACTTCCGAGGGTGAAAAACTGTTTTTT. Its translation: CASSPGTSEGEKLFF.

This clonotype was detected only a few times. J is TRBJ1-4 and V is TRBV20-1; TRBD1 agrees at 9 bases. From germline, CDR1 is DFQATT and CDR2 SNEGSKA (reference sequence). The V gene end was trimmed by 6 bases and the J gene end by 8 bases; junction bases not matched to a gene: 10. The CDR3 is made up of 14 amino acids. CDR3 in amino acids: CSADRDRDPEKLFF. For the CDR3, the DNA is TGCAGTGCGGACCGGGACAGGGATCCCGAAAAACTGTTTTTT.

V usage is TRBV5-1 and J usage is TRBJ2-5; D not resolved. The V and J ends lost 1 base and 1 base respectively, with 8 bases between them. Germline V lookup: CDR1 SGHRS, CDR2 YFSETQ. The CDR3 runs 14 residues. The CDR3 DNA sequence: TGCGCCAGCAGCTTGCCCAACGTCCAAGAGACCCAGTACTTC. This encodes CASSLPNVQETQYF.

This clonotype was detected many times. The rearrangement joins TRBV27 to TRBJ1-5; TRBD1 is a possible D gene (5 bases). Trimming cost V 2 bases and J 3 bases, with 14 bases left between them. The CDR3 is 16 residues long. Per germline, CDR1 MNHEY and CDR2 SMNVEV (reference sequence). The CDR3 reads CASSLLPGSSNQPQHF. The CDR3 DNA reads TGTGCCAGCAGTTTACTACCAGGGTCATCCAATCAGCCCCAGCATTTT.

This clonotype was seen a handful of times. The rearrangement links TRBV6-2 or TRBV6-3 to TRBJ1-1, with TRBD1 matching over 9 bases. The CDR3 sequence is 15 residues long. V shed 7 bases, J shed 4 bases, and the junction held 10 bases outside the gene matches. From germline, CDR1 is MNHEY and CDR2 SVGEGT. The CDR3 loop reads CASNVQGALITEAFF. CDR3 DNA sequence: TGTGCCAGCAATGTACAGGGGGCCCTGATCACTGAAGCTTTCTTT.

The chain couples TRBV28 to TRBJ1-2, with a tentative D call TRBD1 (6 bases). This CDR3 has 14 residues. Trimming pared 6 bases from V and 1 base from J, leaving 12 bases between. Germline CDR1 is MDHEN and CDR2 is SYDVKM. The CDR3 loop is CASRVQGINYGYTF. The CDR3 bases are TGTGCCAGCAGGGTACAGGGAATTAACTATGGCTACACCTTC.

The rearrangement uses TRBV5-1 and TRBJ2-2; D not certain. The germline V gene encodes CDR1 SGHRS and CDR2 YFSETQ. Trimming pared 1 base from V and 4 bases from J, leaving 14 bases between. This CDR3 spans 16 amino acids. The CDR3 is CASSLFSGSRTGELFF. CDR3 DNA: TGCGCCAGCAGCTTGTTTTCCGGGTCGCGCACCGGGGAGCTGTTTTTT.

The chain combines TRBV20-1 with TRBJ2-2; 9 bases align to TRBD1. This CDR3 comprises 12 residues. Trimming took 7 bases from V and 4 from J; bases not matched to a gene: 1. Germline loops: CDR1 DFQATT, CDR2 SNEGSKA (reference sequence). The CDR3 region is CSVGQGTGELFF. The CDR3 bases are TGCAGTGTGGGACAGGGCACCGGGGAGCTGTTTTTT.

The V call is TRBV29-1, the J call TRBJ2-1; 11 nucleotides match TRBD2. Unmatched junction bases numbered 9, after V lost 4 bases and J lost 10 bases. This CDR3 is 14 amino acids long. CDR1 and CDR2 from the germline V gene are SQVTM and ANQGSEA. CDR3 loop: CSVVGLAGGEEQFF. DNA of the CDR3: TGCAGCGTTGTGGGCCTAGCGGGAGGAGAAGAGCAGTTCTTC.

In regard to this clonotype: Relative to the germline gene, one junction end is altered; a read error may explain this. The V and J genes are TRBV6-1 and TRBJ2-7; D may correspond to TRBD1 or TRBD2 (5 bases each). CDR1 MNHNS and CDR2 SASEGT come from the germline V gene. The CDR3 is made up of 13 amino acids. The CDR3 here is CANSRDVNYEQYF. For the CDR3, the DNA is TGTGCCAACAGTAGGGACGTCAACTACGAGCAGTACTTC.

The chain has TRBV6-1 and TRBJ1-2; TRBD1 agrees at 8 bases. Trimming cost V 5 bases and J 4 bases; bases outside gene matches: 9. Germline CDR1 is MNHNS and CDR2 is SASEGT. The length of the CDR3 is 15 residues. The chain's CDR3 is CASSTTGGEGYGYTF. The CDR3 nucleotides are TGTGCCAGCAGTACAACAGGGGGAGAGGGCTATGGCTACACCTTC.

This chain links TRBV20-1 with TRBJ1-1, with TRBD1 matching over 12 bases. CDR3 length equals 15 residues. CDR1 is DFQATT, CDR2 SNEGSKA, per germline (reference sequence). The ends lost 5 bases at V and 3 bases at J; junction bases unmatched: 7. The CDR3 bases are TGCAGTGCTCCGGGACAGGGGGCATCGGACACTGAAGCTTTCTTT. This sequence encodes CSAPGQGASDTEAFF.

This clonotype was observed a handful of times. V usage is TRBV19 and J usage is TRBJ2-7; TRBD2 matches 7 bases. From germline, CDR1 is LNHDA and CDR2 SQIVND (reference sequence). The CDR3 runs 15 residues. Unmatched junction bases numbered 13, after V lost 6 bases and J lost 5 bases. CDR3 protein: CASSRMEGGPNEQYF. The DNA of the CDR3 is TGTGCCAGTAGCCGAATGGAGGGAGGGCCAAACGAGCAGTACTTC.

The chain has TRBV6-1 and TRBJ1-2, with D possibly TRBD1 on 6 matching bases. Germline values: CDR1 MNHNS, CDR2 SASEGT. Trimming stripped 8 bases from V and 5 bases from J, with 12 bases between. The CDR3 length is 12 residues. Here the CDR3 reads CASYIGTYGYTF. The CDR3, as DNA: TGTGCCAGCTATATCGGGACATATGGCTACACCTTC.

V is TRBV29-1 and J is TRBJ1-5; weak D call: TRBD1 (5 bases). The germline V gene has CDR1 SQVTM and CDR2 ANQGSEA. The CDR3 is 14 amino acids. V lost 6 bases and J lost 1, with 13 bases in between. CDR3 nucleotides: TGCAGCGTGGCCTCGGGGGTCAGCAATCAGCCCCAGCATTTT. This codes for CSVASGVSNQPQHF.

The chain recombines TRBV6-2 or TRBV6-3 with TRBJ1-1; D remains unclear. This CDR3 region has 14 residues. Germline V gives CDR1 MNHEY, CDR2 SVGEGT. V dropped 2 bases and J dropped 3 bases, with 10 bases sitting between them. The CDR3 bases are TGTGCCAGCAGTTACCTTAACAGTTACACTGAAGCTTTCTTT. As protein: CASSYLNSYTEAFF.